These 9 T cell receptor beta chains were sequenced from one sample in a study of tumor-infiltrating lymphocytes in localized non-small cell lung cancer. Using immunoSEQ multiplex PCR, the repertoire was profiled, and TCRdb retains in-frame clones only, with some absent. The sample has about 9,300 clones; around 75% are singletons. The sample consisted of uninvolved lung tissue not adjacent to the tumor. The source of these receptors is a human donor with non-small cell lung cancer.

The chain carries TRBV2 and TRBJ1-2; D unclear. The germline V and J ends were trimmed by 6 bases and 3 bases, with 8 bases remaining between them. This CDR3 has 12 residues. Germline V gives CDR1 SNHLY, CDR2 FYNNEI. CDR3 DNA sequence: TGTGCCAGCAGGTCAGACTACTATGGCTACACCTTC. Its protein product is CASRSDYYGYTF. The full variable domain, in which reference TRBV2 and TRBJ1-2 provide the parts outside the CDR3, is EPEVTQTPSHQVTQMGQEVILRCVPISNHLYFYWYRQILGQKVEFLVSFYNNEISEKSEIFDDQFSVERPDGSNFTLKIRSTKLEDSAMYFCASRSDYYGYTFGSGTRLTVV.

The rearrangement uses TRBV6-4 and TRBJ2-3, with 10 bases matching TRBD2. After removal of 4 bases from V and 0 bases from J, the junction contained 4 bases not matched to a gene. Germline V gene lookup returns CDR1 MRHNA and CDR2 SNTAGT. The CDR3 is 16 amino acids. The DNA of the CDR3 is TGTGCCAGCAGTGCCAAAGCGGGGGGGAGCACAGATACGCAGTATTTT. Translation gives CASSAKAGGSTDTQYF.

This sequence joins TRBV19 and TRBJ2-7; 12 bases are a match to TRBD2. J lost 3 bases, V lost 7 bases, and 4 bases had no gene match. CDR3 length equals 14 residues. From germline, CDR1 is LNHDA and CDR2 SQIVND (reference sequence). In nucleotides, the CDR3 is TGTGCCAGTAAGTCTAGCGGGAGGGGCTACGAGCAGTACTTC. Its protein product is CASKSSGRGYEQYF.

This rearrangement joins TRBV29-1 to TRBJ2-1; D perhaps matches TRBD2 (5 bases). The germline gives CDR1 SQVTM, CDR2 ANQGSEA. The V gene lost 4 bases and the J gene lost 8 bases, with 12 bases spanning the gap. The CDR3 is 12 amino acids. The CDR3 is CSVAPSSHEQFF. CDR3 nucleotide sequence: TGCAGCGTTGCGCCTAGCAGTCATGAGCAGTTCTTC.

This clone has only one observation. The chain links TRBV9 to TRBJ2-2; no clear D gene. Germline lookup yields CDR1 SGDLS and CDR2 YYNGEE. Trimming shortened V by 9 bases and J by 6 bases, and 18 bases separated the two germline ends. CDR3 length: 14 amino acids. DNA of the CDR3: TGTGCCACCCCCCGTGGGTGGTTCGCCGGGGAGCTGTTTTTT. This translates into CATPRGWFAGELFF.

The chain links TRBV6-4 to TRBJ1-1, with D tentatively TRBD1 (6 bases). CDR1 and CDR2 from the germline V gene are MRHNA and SNTAGT. This CDR3 spans 16 amino acids. Trimming removed 6 bases at V and 1 base at J, with 18 bases between. CDR3 nucleotides: TGTGCCAGCAGGGAAGAGGGGGGGGCGGAGAACACTGAAGCTTTCTTT. Residues: CASREEGGAENTEAFF.

V and J are TRBV14 and TRBJ2-1; D gene unclear. Germline values: CDR1 SGHDN, CDR2 FVKESK. Trimming took off 1 base at V and 8 bases at J, with 9 bases between the two ends. The CDR3 has 13 amino acids. The CDR3 here is CASSQGIGDEQFF. The CDR3 DNA sequence: TGTGCCAGCAGCCAAGGGATAGGTGATGAGCAGTTCTTC. The whole variable domain, remainder taken from reference TRBV14 and TRBJ2-1, is EAGVTQFPSHSVIEKGQTVTLRCDPISGHDNLYWYRRVMGKEIKFLLHFVKESKQDESGMPNNRFLAERTGGTYSTLKVQPAELEDSGVYFCASSQGIGDEQFFGPGTRLTVL.

This clone was found a few times. This chain uses TRBV7-2 with TRBJ1-1; 8 bases map to TRBD1. The J segment lost 3 bases and the V segment lost 5 bases, leaving 2 bases of the junction unmatched. The germline CDR1 and CDR2 sequences are SGHTA and FQGNSA. The CDR3 covers 13 residues. CDR3 loop: CASSKDRDTEAFF. The CDR3 DNA reads as TGTGCCAGCAGCAAGGACAGGGACACTGAAGCTTTCTTT.

This clone was recorded once. The gene calls are TRBV19 and TRBJ2-5, with D hard to call. This CDR3 is built from 14 residues. Germline values: CDR1 LNHDA, CDR2 SQIVND (reference sequence). V was shortened by 0 bases and J by 1 base, with 6 bases between the two germline ends. The CDR3 reads CASSIEPAQETQYF. CDR3 DNA: TGTGCCAGTAGTATAGAGCCAGCCCAAGAGACCCAGTACTTC.